This section outlines one T cell receptor beta chain sequence together with its context. This sample is drawn from a study of identical twins. V lost 2 bases, J lost 6 bases, and 3 bases stayed unmatched. Germline V gene sequence: CDR1 SSHAT, CDR2 FNYEAQ (reference sequence). This CDR3 contains 14 residues. Unique molecular identifiers were present on the cDNA, and a universal primer site came from template switching. TCRdb ran MiXCR on the 5' RACE reads and lists one entry per CDR3 protein. The table shows roughly 480,000 distinct CDR3 sequences, with more than 20% occurring only once. These data were also reused for a study on T cells expressing NK-cell markers. That report notes: Repertoires of TCR beta were obtained from T cells sorted as CD3+CD56+NKG2C+, CD3+CD56+NKG2C- and CD3+CD56-NKG2C+.

The chain uses TRBV7-7 and TRBJ2-1; 8 nucleotides agree with TRBD2. The sequenced material came from CD4+ T cells sorted from blood. The origin of this receptor is a woman aged 18-30 years in good health. CDR3 sequence: CASSLREGSNEQFF. The CDR3 DNA sequence: TGTGCCAGCAGCTTACGGGAGGGGAGCAATGAGCAGTTCTTC. The entire variable domain, with the rest obtained from reference TRBV7-7 and TRBJ2-1, is as follows: GAGVSQSPRYKVTKRGQDVTLRCDPISSHATLYWYQQALGQGPEFLTYFNYEAQPDKSGLPSDRFSAERPEGSISTLTIQRTEQRDSAMYRCASSLREGSNEQFFGPGTRLTVL.